The 11 T cell receptor beta chains below come from one sample, sequenced in a study of shared clonotypes between healthy human individuals. The repertoire was sequenced with immunoSEQ multiplex PCR; TCRdb's copy has only in-frame clones and lacks some. The sample yields 2.3 million or so clones, approximately 95% seen once. Source material: naive CD4+ T cells from PBMCs. Regarding subset: CD45RA+ positively selected. Receptor source: a man aged 18-30 years in good health. Some clones in this sample may be carry-over from other donors' samples.

The chain carries TRBV2 and TRBJ1-5; D is unclear. Trimming took off 6 bases at V and 2 bases at J, with 8 bases between the two ends. The CDR3 loop spans 13 amino acids. Germline V gene sequence: CDR1 SNHLY, CDR2 FYNNEI. The CDR3: CASREDGNQPQHF. The CDR3 DNA reads as TGTGCCAGCAGGGAGGACGGCAATCAGCCCCAGCATTTT.

This sequence joins TRBV7-6 and TRBJ1-3; 10 positions match TRBD1. Germline loops: CDR1 SGHVS, CDR2 FNYEAQ. This CDR3 region has 17 residues. With V trimmed by 1 base and J by 2 bases, 5 bases remained unmatched. CDR3 region: CASSLGRQGAAGNTIYF. For the CDR3, the DNA is TGTGCCAGCAGCTTAGGGCGACAGGGGGCGGCTGGAAACACCATATATTTT.

The rearrangement uses TRBV7-2 and TRBJ2-5; D may be TRBD1 (7 bases). V dropped 5 bases and J dropped 6 bases, with 16 bases sitting between them. This CDR3 contains 14 residues. Germline CDR1 SGHTA, CDR2 FQGNSA. The CDR3 nucleotides are TGTGCCAGCAGCGACAGGGCGGAGGGCAAGACCCAGTACTTC. Translating it yields CASSDRAEGKTQYF.

The chain combines TRBV28 with TRBJ2-1, with D perhaps matching TRBD1 (5 bases). The V end was cut by 7 bases, the J end by 3 bases, with 7 bases between. The CDR3 contains 12 residues. CDR1 and CDR2 (germline): MDHEN, SYDVKM. CDR3 amino acids: CASKGLYNEQFF. CDR3 bases: TGTGCCAGCAAGGGGCTCTACAATGAGCAGTTCTTC.

The CDR3 sequence: CASMPGQGEAKNIQYF. The CDR3 coding sequence is TGTGCCAGCATGCCTGGACAGGGGGAGGCCAAAAACATTCAGTACTTC. J is TRBJ2-4 and V is TRBV27; 10 nucleotides match TRBD1. Looked up from germline, CDR1 is MNHEY and CDR2 is SMNVEV (reference sequence). The CDR3 loop spans 16 amino acids. After removal of 7 bases from V and 1 base from J, the junction contained 7 bases not matched to a gene.

This clone was picked up one time. V is TRBV5-1 and J is TRBJ1-2; no definite D call. Germline V gene data show CDR1 as SGHRS and CDR2 as YFSETQ. Trimming removed 0 bases at V and 8 bases at J, with 14 bases between. The length of the CDR3 is 14 residues. CDR3 amino acids: CASSLAQNKGGYTF. CDR3 in DNA: TGCGCCAGCAGCTTGGCACAGAACAAAGGGGGCTACACCTTC.

The chain uses TRBV11-1 and TRBJ2-7; D is undetermined. The V end was cut by 5 bases, the J end by 0 bases, with 11 bases between. The germline V gene has CDR1 SGHAT and CDR2 FQDESV (reference sequence). This CDR3 spans 14 amino acids. The CDR3 spells CASSVTQSSYEQYF. The CDR3 bases are TGTGCCAGCAGCGTGACTCAGAGCTCCTACGAGCAGTACTTC.

The V and J genes are TRBV19 and TRBJ2-7; either TRBD1 or TRBD2 may fit D (5 bases each). In germline, CDR1 is LNHDA, CDR2 SQIVND (reference sequence). The CDR3 is 15 amino acids. The V and J ends lost 6 bases and 0 bases respectively, with 15 bases between them. The CDR3 nucleotides are TGTGCCAGTAGCCCGGGGCGAGCTGGCTCCTACGAGCAGTACTTC. It specifies CASSPGRAGSYEQYF.

Regarding this clone: This CDR3 is also generated by other DNA sequences in the sample. The chain is built from TRBV7-7 and TRBJ2-5, with TRBD1 matching over 7 bases. Germline V gene sequence: CDR1 SSHAT, CDR2 FNYEAQ (reference sequence). The CDR3 covers 14 residues. J was trimmed by 5 bases and V by 0 bases; bases with no gene match: 3. CDR3 nucleotide sequence: TGTGCCAGCAGCTTAGCAGGGGGCCGGGAGACCCAGTACTTC. It translates to CASSLAGGRETQYF.

The chain has TRBV5-1 and TRBJ1-1, with no clear D. The CDR3 is 11 residues long. The V gene's germline CDR1 is SGHRS and CDR2 YFSETQ. Trimming took 7 bases from V and 3 from J, leaving 7 bases between them. CDR3 in amino acids: CASALHTEAFF. In DNA form, the CDR3 reads TGCGCCAGCGCCCTTCACACTGAAGCTTTCTTT.

The genes are TRBV4-2 and TRBJ1-1; D gene uncertain. Trimming took off 0 bases at V and 3 bases at J, with 23 bases between the two ends. CDR3 length equals 19 residues. Germline CDR1 reads LGHNA; CDR2 reads YNFKEQ. The CDR3 DNA sequence: TGTGCCAGCAGCCAAGAACGACCCCCTCCCGCTTTTGAGGACACTGAAGCTTTCTTT. The encoded protein is CASSQERPPPAFEDTEAFF.